These 3 T cell receptor beta chains originate from one sample sequenced in a study of T cells in Graves' hyperthyroidism and ophthalmopathy (dated by TCRdb to about 2019). Preparation of the library involved multiplex PCR. Sequencing used an Illumina HiSeq 2000. TCR beta CDR3 regions were amplified from RNA transcripts. A first-round RT-PCR of the TCR CDR3 used the HTBI primer set with the Qiagen OneStep RT-PCR kit. TCRdb reran the public reads through fastp at Q25 and MiXCR, keeping productive beta chains. Each entry is one CDR3 protein sequence, shown with its most common DNA and genes. Here the sample has approximately 610,000 distinct CDR3 sequences; roughly 14% occur a single time. 3.5% to 4.5% of the sample rests with the top ten. The sample comprised blood. The receptors come from a woman between 40 and 55 years old with Graves' ophthalmopathy.

This clonotype has a count of ten or more. The chain carries TRBV28 and TRBJ2-7; D is unresolved. From germline, CDR1 is MDHEN and CDR2 SYDVKM. Trimming left V 3 bases short and J 0 bases short, with 12 bases between. This CDR3 is 15 amino acids long. The CDR3 spells CASSLVRHGSYEQYF. The DNA of the CDR3 is TGTGCCAGCAGTTTGGTACGGCATGGCTCCTACGAGCAGTACTTC.

V gene TRBV6-5 combines with J gene TRBJ2-4; tentatively, D is TRBD1 (6 bases). Germline CDR1 reads MNHEY; CDR2 reads SVGAGI. V lost 2 bases and J lost 8, with 16 bases in between. This CDR3 is 15 amino acids long. CDR3: CASSYEGHKGDIQYF. DNA of the CDR3: TGTGCCAGCAGTTACGAGGGACACAAGGGTGACATTCAGTACTTC.

The rearrangement joins TRBV30 to TRBJ2-7; possibly TRBD1 or TRBD2 for D (5 bases each). The CDR3 loop spans 15 amino acids. V shed 1 base and J shed 4 bases, with 17 bases lying between them. Germline loops: CDR1 GTSNPN, CDR2 SVGIG (reference sequence). CDR3 nucleotides: TGTGCCTGGAGTGCTTTGATGGGGGTAAAATACGAGCAGTACTTC. Its protein product is CAWSALMGVKYEQYF.